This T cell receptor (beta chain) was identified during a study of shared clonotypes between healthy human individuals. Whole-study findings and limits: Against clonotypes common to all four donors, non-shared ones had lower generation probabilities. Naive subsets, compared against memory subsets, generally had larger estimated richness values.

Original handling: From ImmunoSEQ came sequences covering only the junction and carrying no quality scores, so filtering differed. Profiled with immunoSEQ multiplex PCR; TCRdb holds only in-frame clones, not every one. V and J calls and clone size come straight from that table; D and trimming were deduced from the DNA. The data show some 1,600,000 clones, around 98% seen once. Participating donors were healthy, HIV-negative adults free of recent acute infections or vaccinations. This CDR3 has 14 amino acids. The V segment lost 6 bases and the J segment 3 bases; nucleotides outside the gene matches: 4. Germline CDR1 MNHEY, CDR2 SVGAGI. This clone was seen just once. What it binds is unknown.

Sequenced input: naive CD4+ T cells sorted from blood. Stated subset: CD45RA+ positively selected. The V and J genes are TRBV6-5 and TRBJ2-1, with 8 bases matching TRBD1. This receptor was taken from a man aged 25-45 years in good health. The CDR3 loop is CASSGQGNYNEQFF. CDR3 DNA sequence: TGTGCCAGCAGCGGACAGGGAAACTACAATGAGCAGTTCTTC.